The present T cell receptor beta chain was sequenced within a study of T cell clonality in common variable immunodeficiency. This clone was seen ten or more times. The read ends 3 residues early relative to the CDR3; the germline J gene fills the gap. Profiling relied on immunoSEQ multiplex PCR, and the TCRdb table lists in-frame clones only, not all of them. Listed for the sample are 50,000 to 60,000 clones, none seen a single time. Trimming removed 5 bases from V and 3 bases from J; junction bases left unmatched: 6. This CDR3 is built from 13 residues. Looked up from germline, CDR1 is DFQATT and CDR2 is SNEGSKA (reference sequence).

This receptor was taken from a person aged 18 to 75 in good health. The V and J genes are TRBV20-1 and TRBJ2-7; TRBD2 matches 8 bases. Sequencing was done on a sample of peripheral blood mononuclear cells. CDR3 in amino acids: CSAHSTSGYEQYF. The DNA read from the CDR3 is TGCAGTGCTCATTCTACTAGCGGCTACGAG.